This TCR beta chain comes out of a study of cytomegalovirus exposure and HLA in healthy donors. Study overall: Among over 350 genotyped donors, roughly 81% fell in the Caucasian-associated ancestry cluster.

CDR1 and CDR2 from the germline V gene are MNHNS and SASEGT. This CDR3 has 15 amino acids. Trimming at V came to 4 bases and at J to 1 base, leaving 2 bases not matched to a gene. Note on this clone: Its antigen remains unidentified.

A multiplex PCR was run with 60 Vbeta primers and 13 Jbeta primers. The table came from immunoSEQ multiplex PCR; TCRdb's copy has only in-frame clones and leaves some out. The sample has approximately 240,000 clones, over 80% seen once. Notes on the study in general: In an earlier analysis, about 90% or about 30%: the productive usage of most TCR beta V segments. TCR beta chain V- and J-gene trimming was linked, in a later analysis, to a missense variant in DCLRE1C.

This TCR derives from a woman between 40 and 50 years old in good health and CMV-seropositive. The V and J genes are TRBV6-1 and TRBJ2-2; 8 bases are a match to TRBD1. Sequencing input: PBMCs. The CDR3 reads CASSGGTGNTGELFF. Here the CDR3 DNA reads TGTGCCAGCAGTGGTGGGACAGGGAACACCGGGGAGCTGTTTTTT.